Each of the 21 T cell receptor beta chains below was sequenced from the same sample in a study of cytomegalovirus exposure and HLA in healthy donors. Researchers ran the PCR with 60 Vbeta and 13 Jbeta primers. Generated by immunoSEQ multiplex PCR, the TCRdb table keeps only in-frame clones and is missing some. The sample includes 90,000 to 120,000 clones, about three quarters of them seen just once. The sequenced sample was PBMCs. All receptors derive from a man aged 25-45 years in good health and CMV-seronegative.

CDR3 loop: CASGSTGEAFF. As DNA, the CDR3 is TGTGCCAGCGGGTCAACAGGGGAAGCTTTCTTT. This sequence joins TRBV7-9 and TRBJ1-1; weak D call: TRBD1 (6 bases). The CDR3 length is 11 residues. V lost 8 bases and J 8 bases, leaving 12 bases between the germline ends. Germline assignment: CDR1 SEHNR and CDR2 FQNEAQ (reference sequence).

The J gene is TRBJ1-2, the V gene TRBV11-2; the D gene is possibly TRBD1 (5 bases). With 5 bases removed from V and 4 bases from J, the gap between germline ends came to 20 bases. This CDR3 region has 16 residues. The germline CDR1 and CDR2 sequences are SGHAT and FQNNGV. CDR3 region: CASSLDFGQAGYGYTF. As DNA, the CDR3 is TGTGCCAGCAGCCTCGATTTTGGACAAGCGGGCTATGGCTACACCTTC.

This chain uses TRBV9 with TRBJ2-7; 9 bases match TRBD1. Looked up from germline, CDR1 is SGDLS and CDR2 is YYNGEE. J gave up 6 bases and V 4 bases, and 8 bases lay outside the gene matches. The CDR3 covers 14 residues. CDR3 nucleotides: TGTGCCAGCAGCCCCGGGACAGGGATTCGCGAGCAGTACTTC. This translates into CASSPGTGIREQYF.

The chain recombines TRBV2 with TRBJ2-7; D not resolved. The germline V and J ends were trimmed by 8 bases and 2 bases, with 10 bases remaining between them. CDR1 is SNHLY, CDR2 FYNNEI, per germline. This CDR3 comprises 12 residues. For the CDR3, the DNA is TGTGCCAGCTGTACAGATCCCTACGAGCAGTACTTC. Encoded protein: CASCTDPYEQYF.

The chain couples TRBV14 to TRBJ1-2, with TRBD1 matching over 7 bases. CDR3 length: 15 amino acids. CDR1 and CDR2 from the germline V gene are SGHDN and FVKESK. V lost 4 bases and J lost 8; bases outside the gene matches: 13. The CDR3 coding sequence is TGTGCCAGCAGCCGCGGGAGGAGGGGGCTGTTAGGCTACACCTTC. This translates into CASSRGRRGLLGYTF. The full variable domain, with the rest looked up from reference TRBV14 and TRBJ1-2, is EAGVTQFPSHSVIEKGQTVTLRCDPISGHDNLYWYRRVMGKEIKFLLHFVKESKQDESGMPNNRFLAERTGGTYSTLKVQPAELEDSGVYFCASSRGRRGLLGYTFGSGTRLTVV.

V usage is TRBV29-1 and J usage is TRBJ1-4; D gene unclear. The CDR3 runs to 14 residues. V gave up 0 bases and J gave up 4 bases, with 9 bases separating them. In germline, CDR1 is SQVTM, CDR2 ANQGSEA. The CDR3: CSVEDSRNNEKLFF. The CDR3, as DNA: TGCAGCGTTGAAGATTCCAGAAATAATGAAAAACTGTTTTTT.

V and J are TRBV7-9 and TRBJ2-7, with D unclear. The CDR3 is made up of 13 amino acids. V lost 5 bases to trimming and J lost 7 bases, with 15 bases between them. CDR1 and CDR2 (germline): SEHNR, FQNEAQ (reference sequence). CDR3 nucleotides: TGTGCCAGCAGCCCACGGAGTAATGGGGAGCAGTACTTC. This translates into CASSPRSNGEQYF.

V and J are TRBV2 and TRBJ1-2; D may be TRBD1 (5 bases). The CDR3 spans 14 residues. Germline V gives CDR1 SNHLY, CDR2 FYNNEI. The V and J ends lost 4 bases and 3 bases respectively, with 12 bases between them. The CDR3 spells CASSGQLEYYGYTF. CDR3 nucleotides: TGTGCCAGCAGTGGACAGTTGGAGTACTATGGCTACACCTTC.

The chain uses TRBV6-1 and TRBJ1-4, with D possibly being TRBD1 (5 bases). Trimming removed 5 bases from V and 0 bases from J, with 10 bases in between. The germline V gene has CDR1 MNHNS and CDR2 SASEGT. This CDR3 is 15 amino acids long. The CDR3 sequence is CASSITGPTNEKLFF. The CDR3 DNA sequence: TGTGCCAGCAGTATTACAGGTCCAACTAATGAAAAACTGTTTTTT.

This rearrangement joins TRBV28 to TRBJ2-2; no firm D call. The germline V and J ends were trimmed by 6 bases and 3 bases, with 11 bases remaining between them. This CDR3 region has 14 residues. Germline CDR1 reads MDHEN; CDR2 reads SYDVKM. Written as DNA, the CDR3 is TGTGCCAGCAGCCCCCCCGTCTACACCGGGGAGCTGTTTTTT. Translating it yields CASSPPVYTGELFF.

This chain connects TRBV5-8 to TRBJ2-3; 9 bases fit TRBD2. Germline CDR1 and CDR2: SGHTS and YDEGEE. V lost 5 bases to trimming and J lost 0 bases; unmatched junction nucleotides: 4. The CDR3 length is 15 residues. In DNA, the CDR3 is TGTGCCAGCAGTTCTAGCGGGACGAGCACAGATACGCAGTATTTT. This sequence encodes CASSSSGTSTDTQYF.

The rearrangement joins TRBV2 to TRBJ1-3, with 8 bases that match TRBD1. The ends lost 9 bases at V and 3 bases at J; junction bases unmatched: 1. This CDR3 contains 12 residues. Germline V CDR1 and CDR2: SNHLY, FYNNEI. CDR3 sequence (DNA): TGTGCCAGACAGGGGGTTGGAAACACCATATATTTT. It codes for CARQGVGNTIYF.

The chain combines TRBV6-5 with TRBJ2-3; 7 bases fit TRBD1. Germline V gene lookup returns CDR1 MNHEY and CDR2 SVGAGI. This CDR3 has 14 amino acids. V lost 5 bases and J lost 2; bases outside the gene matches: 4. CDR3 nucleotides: TGTGCCAGCAGTATGACAGGGATCACAGATACGCAGTATTTT. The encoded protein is CASSMTGITDTQYF.

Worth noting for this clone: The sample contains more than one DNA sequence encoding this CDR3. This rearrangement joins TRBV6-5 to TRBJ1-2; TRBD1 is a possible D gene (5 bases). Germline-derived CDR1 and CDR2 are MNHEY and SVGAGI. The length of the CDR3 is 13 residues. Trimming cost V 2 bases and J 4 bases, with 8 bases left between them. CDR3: CASSYDRSYGYTF. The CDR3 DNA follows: TGTGCCAGCAGTTACGACAGAAGCTATGGCTACACCTTC.

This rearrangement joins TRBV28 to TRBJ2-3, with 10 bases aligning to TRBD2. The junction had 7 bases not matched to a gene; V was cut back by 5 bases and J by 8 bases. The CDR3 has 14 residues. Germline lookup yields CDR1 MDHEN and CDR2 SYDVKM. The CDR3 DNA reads TGTGCCAGCAGTCCGAGCGGGGGGGCATTTACGCAGTATTTT. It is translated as CASSPSGGAFTQYF.

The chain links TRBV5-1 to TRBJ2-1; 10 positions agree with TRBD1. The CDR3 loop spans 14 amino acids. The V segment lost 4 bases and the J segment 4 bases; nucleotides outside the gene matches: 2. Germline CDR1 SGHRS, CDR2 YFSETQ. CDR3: CASSRGQGYNEQFF. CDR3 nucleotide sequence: TGCGCCAGCAGCCGGGGACAGGGGTACAATGAGCAGTTCTTC.

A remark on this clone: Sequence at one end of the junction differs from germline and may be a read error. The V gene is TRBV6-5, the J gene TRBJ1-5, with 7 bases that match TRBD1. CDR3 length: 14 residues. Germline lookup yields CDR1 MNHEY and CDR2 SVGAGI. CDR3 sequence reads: CAGRGTASNQPQHF. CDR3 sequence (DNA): TGTGCCGGCAGAGGGACAGCGAGCAATCAGCCCCAGCATTTT.

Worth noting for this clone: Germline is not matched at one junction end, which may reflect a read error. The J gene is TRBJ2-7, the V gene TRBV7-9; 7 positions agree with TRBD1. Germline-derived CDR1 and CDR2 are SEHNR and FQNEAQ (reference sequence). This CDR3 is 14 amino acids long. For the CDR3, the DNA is TGTTCCAGCAGCTTAGGGCAGGGGGCCTACGAGCAGTACTTC. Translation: CSSSLGQGAYEQYF. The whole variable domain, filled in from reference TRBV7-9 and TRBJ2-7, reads DTGVSQNPRHKITKRGQNVTFRCDPISEHNRLYWYRQTLGQGPEFLTYFQNEAQLEKSRLLSDRFSAERPKGSFSTLEIQRTEQGDSAMYLCSSSLGQGAYEQYFGPGTRLTVT.

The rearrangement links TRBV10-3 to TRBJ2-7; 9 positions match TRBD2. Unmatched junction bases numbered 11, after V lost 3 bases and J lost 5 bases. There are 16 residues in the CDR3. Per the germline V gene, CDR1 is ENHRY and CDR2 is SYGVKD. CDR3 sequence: CAISDETGGRANEQYF. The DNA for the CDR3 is TGTGCCATCAGTGACGAGACTGGCGGGAGGGCCAACGAGCAGTACTTC.

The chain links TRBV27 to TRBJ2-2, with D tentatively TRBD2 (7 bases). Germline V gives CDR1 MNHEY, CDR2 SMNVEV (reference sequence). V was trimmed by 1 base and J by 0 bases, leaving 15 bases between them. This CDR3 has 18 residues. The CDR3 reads CASSLYSRGAPNTGELFF. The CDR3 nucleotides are TGTGCCAGCAGTTTATACTCCCGGGGGGCGCCGAACACCGGGGAGCTGTTTTTT.

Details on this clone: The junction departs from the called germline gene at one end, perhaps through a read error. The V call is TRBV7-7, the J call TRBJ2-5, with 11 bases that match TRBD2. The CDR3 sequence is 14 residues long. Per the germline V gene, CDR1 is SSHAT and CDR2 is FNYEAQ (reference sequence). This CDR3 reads CASSLGLAGETQYF. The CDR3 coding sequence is TGTGCCAGCAGTTTAGGACTAGCGGGAGAGACCCAGTACTTC.